A selection of T cell receptor beta chains follows, all from one sample in a study of control samples from healthy donors and cancer patients. The table came from immunoSEQ multiplex PCR; TCRdb's copy has only in-frame clones and leaves some out. The sample has under 200,000 clones, around 88% seen once; the top ten hold nearly 5%. The specimen sequenced was blood. Receptors originate from a woman aged 25 to 39 in good health. The CDR3 runs from the conserved cysteine through the conserved F or W. A D gene is named only where the DNA matches it firmly. Size is stated for part of the rows, as once, few or many counts, or as a class when the clone is expanded.

abundance	d_gene	v_gene	j_gene	CDR3nt	CDR3aa
-	TRBD1	TRBV7-2	TRBJ2-5	TGTGCCAGCAGCTTAGGGGACAGCTTCCAAGAGACCCAGTACTTC	CASSLGDSFQETQYF
-	-	TRBV2	TRBJ2-5	TGTGCCAGCAGTGCAGACAGGATAGGAGGAGAGACCCAGTACTTC	CASSADRIGGETQYF
-	-	TRBV29-1	TRBJ1-1	TGCAGCGTTGTCCAGGGGGAAGCTTTCTTT	CSVVQGEAFF
-	TRBD2	TRBV4-1	TRBJ2-1	TGCGCCAGCAGCCAAGATTCGGGACTACAGCAGTTCTTC	CASSQDSGLQQFF
once	-	TRBV2	TRBJ2-2	TGTGCCAGCAGTGGGCAAGGAACCGGGGAGCTGTTTTTT	CASSGQGTGELFF
few	-	TRBV7-9	TRBJ1-5	TGTGCCAGCAGCTTAGCGGGGATTTATCAGCCCCAGCATTTT	CASSLAGIYQPQHF
-	-	TRBV7-8	TRBJ2-7	TGTGCCAGCAGCTTCCGGGACTACGAGCAGTACTTC	CASSFRDYEQYF
-	-	TRBV4-1	TRBJ2-3	TGCGCCAGCAGCCAAGTGGGTGGGACCCCAGATACGCAGTATTTT	CASSQVGGTPDTQYF
-	-	TRBV5-1	TRBJ1-1	TGCGCCAGCAGGAGGGACGGTGGTACTACTGAAGCTTTCTTT	CASRRDGGTTEAFF
-	TRBD1	TRBV29-1	TRBJ1-1	TGCAGCGTTGAATGGACAGGGGATATGAACACTGAAGCTTTCTTT	CSVEWTGDMNTEAFF
-	-	TRBV30	TRBJ2-6	TGTGCCTGGAGTACCTCAGGGCAGGGGGTCCTGACTTTC	CAWSTSGQGVLTF
-	-	TRBV19	TRBJ2-6	TGTGCCAGTTGCAACTCTGGGGCCAACGTCCTGACTTTC	CASCNSGANVLTF
-	-	TRBV5-5	TRBJ1-5	TGTGCCAGCAGCTTTGACAGTTATAGCAATCAGCCCCAGCATTTT	CASSFDSYSNQPQHF
-	TRBD2	TRBV11-2	TRBJ2-1	TGTGCCAGCAGCTTGGGACTAGCTAAGTTCTTC	CASSLGLAKFF
few	-	TRBV11-2	TRBJ1-1	TGTGCCAGCAGGCCACAGGTGAACACTGAAGCTTTCTTT	CASRPQVNTEAFF
-	-	TRBV24-1	TRBJ2-3	TGTGCCACCAGTGATTTGCGCTCAGGGGAGGCCGATACGCAGTATTTT	CATSDLRSGEADTQYF
-	TRBD2	TRBV7-2	TRBJ2-3	TGTGCCAGCAGCGCGGGACTAGCGGCAGGGAGCGATACGCAGTATTTT	CASSAGLAAGSDTQYF
-	TRBD2	TRBV20-1	TRBJ2-3	TGCAGTGCTAGTTGGCGGGGGGGCCGAGATACGCAGTATTTT	CSASWRGGRDTQYF
-	-	TRBV24-1	TRBJ2-3	TGTGCCACCAGTGACGCCCAGGGGGATACGCAGTATTTT	CATSDAQGDTQYF
few	TRBD1	TRBV6-4	TRBJ1-6	TGTGCCAGCAGTGAGAGGGACAGCAATTCACCCCTCCACTTT	CASSERDSNSPLHF
-	-	TRBV2	TRBJ2-1	TGTGCCAGGAGGGACCCCACGGCGGGCAATGAGCAGTTCTTC	CARRDPTAGNEQFF
-	TRBD1	TRBV7-2	TRBJ1-1	TGTGCCAGCAGCCGGACAGGCAACACTGAAGCTTTCTTT	CASSRTGNTEAFF
-	TRBD1	TRBV10-3	TRBJ2-3	TGTGCCATCAGTGACCCGGGACAGGGGACAGATACGCAGTATTTT	CAISDPGQGTDTQYF
-	-	TRBV4-1	TRBJ2-6	TGCGCCAGCAGCCAAGAGTTTGGGGTCGGGGCCAACGTCCTGACTTTC	CASSQEFGVGANVLTF
-	-	TRBV5-1	TRBJ2-5	TGCGCCAGCAAAACAGGGACCCAAGAGACCCAGTACTTC	CASKTGTQETQYF
few	-	TRBV29-1	TRBJ2-2	TGCAGCGTTGCGAATCCTGCCGGGGAGCTGTTTTTT	CSVANPAGELFF
-	-	TRBV5-8	TRBJ2-2	TGTGCCAGCAGCCGCTTTGGGGGGGCCGGCACCGGGGAGCTGTTTTTT	CASSRFGGAGTGELFF
-	-	TRBV5-5	TRBJ1-6	TGTGCCAGCAGCCGCGAGGATTTCGCCTATAATTCACCCCTCCACTTT	CASSREDFAYNSPLHF
-	-	TRBV19	TRBJ1-2	TGTGCCAGCTCCTGGGAAGTTTCTAACTATGGCTACACCTTC	CASSWEVSNYGYTF
-	-	TRBV4-2	TRBJ2-5	TGTGCCAGCAGCCAAGATGGGGCGGGCCAAGAGACCCAGTACTTC	CASSQDGAGQETQYF
-	-	TRBV12-3/TRBV12-4	TRBJ2-1	TGTGCCAGCAGTTTAGGGGGTGAGCAGTTCTTC	CASSLGGEQFF
-	-	TRBV5-5	TRBJ2-1	TGTGCCAGCAGCTTGGGAAGGGGTACTTACAATGAGCAGTTCTTC	CASSLGRGTYNEQFF
-	-	TRBV5-1	TRBJ2-1	TGCGCCAGCAGCGCCGAGTATGAGCAGTTCTTC	CASSAEYEQFF
-	-	TRBV7-9	TRBJ1-1	TGTGCCAGCAGCTTAAGGACAGAGATTTCTGAAGCTTTCTTT	CASSLRTEISEAFF
-	-	TRBV3-1/TRBV3-2	TRBJ2-2	TGTGCCAGCAGCCTGCAGGGGGGTAACACCGGGGAGCTGTTTTTT	CASSLQGGNTGELFF
once	-	TRBV5-1	TRBJ2-2	TGCGCCAGCAGCTATATTCCCGGGATGAACACCGGGGAGCTGTTTTTT	CASSYIPGMNTGELFF
-	-	TRBV12-3/TRBV12-4	TRBJ1-1	TGTGCCAGCAGTTTAGGCGCTCCGGAAGCTTTCTTT	CASSLGAPEAFF
-	-	TRBV7-9	TRBJ1-4	TGTGCCAGCAGCCCCGGGGGGTTTAATGAAAAACTGTTTTTT	CASSPGGFNEKLFF
-	TRBD2	TRBV19	TRBJ2-1	TGTGCCAGTAGTGTGGGACTAGCGGGATACAGTGAGCAGTTCTTC	CASSVGLAGYSEQFF
-	-	TRBV5-1	TRBJ1-6	TGCGCCAGCAGCTTGCGTCAGGGGTCCTATAATTCACCCCTCCACTTT	CASSLRQGSYNSPLHF
-	TRBD1	TRBV14	TRBJ2-3	TGTGCCAGCAGCCCAGCGGGACAGGGAAAAAACGGGCAGTATTTT	CASSPAGQGKNGQYF
-	-	TRBV5-1	TRBJ1-1	TGCGCCAGCAGCTTGGGGCTGGGAGAGGAAGCTTTCTTT	CASSLGLGEEAFF
-	TRBD2	TRBV28	TRBJ2-1	TGTGCCAGCAGTTTGAGCGGGATCATGGCGGGTAATGAGCAGTTCTTC	CASSLSGIMAGNEQFF
few	-	TRBV5-5	TRBJ1-6	TGTGCCAGCAGCCCCGATTTAACACCCCTCCACTTT	CASSPDLTPLHF
-	TRBD1	TRBV6-1	TRBJ1-3	TGTGCCAGCAGTGAACAACACCTGACAGGGTCTTTTCTGCAGACTGTGGACACCATATATTTT	CASSEQHLTGSFLQTVDTIYF
-	TRBD1	TRBV9	TRBJ2-2	TGTGCCAGCAGCAGAGAGGCAGGGGGCTGGAACACCGGGGAGCTGTTTTTT	CASSREAGGWNTGELFF